These 5 T cell receptor beta chains were all obtained from the same sample, sequenced in a study of T-cell reconstitution after alpha-beta-depleted transplantation in children. Unique molecular identifiers were built into the TCRbeta library. Using its own MiXCR run on the PCR reads, TCRdb lists one record per CDR3 protein. The profile shows about 510,000 distinct CDR3 sequences, around 10% of them singletons. Specimen: PBMCs, mostly from graft donor cells, collected 180 days after TCRalphabeta/CD19-depleted stem cell transplant. These receptors came from a female patient between 2 and 15 years old who had a stem cell transplant for aplastic anemia, so the T cells may come from the graft donor.

The chain couples TRBV20-1 to TRBJ2-1, with D possibly matching TRBD2 (6 bases). The germline CDR1 and CDR2 sequences are DFQATT and SNEGSKA (reference sequence). The V end lost 3 bases, the J end lost 8 bases, and 17 bases lay between the germline ends. The CDR3 totals 14 residues. In DNA, the CDR3 is TGCAGTGCTAGGGGGACTCCCGACACGGATGAGCAGTTCTTC. This translates into CSARGTPDTDEQFF.

The rearrangement uses TRBV7-2 and TRBJ2-7; D is unresolved. Between the trimmed V and J ends, which lost 1 base and 12 bases, there was a span of 4 bases. The CDR3 loop spans 9 amino acids. CDR1 and CDR2 (germline): SGHTA, FQGNSA. The CDR3 nucleotides read TGTGCCAGCAGCTTAGGGTCGTACGTC. It is translated as CASSLGSYV.

This clonotype was seen only a few times. The rearrangement joins TRBV20-1 to TRBJ2-2; D is unclear. CDR1 and CDR2 (germline): DFQATT, SNEGSKA (reference sequence). The CDR3 is 14 residues long. This chain's CDR3 is CSPQWQTNTGELFF. The CDR3 bases are TGCAGCCCCCAGTGGCAGACGAACACCGGGGAGCTGTTTTTT.

The gene calls are TRBV21-1 and TRBJ2-7; no DNA check was done on the table's D call, TRBD2. TRBV21-1 is noted as a pseudogene. The CDR3 extends over 16 amino acids. CDR3 coding DNA: TGTGCCAGCAGCAAAGGGGGTCTAGCGGGATTCTACGAGCAGTACGTC. This encodes CASSKGGLAGFYEQYV.

The rearrangement uses TRBV20-1 and TRBJ2-1; 14 bases match TRBD2. CDR1 and CDR2 from the germline V gene are DFQATT and SNEGSKA (reference sequence). The V gene end was trimmed by 1 base and the J gene end by 2 bases; junction bases not matched to a gene: 7. The CDR3 extends over 18 amino acids. This CDR3 is CSARATSGRAVAYNEQFF. Written as DNA, the CDR3 is TGCAGTGCTAGAGCGACTAGCGGGAGGGCCGTCGCCTACAATGAGCAGTTCTTC.